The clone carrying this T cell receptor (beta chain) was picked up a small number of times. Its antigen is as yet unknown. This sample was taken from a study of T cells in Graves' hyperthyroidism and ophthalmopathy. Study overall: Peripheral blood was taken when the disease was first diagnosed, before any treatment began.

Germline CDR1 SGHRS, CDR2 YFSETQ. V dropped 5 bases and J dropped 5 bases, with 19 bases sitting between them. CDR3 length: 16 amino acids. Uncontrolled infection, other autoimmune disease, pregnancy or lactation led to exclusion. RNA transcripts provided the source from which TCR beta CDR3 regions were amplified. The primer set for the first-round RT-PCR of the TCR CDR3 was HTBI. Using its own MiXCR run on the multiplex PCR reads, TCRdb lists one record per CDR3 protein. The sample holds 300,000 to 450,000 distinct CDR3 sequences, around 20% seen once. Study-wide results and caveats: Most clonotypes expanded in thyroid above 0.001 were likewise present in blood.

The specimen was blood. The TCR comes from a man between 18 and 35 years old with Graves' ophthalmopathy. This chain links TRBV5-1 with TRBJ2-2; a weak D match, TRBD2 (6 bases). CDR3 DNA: TGCGCCAGCAGTTCCAGTCCCGGGAGACTAACCGGGGAGCTGTTTTTT. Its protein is CASSSSPGRLTGELFF.